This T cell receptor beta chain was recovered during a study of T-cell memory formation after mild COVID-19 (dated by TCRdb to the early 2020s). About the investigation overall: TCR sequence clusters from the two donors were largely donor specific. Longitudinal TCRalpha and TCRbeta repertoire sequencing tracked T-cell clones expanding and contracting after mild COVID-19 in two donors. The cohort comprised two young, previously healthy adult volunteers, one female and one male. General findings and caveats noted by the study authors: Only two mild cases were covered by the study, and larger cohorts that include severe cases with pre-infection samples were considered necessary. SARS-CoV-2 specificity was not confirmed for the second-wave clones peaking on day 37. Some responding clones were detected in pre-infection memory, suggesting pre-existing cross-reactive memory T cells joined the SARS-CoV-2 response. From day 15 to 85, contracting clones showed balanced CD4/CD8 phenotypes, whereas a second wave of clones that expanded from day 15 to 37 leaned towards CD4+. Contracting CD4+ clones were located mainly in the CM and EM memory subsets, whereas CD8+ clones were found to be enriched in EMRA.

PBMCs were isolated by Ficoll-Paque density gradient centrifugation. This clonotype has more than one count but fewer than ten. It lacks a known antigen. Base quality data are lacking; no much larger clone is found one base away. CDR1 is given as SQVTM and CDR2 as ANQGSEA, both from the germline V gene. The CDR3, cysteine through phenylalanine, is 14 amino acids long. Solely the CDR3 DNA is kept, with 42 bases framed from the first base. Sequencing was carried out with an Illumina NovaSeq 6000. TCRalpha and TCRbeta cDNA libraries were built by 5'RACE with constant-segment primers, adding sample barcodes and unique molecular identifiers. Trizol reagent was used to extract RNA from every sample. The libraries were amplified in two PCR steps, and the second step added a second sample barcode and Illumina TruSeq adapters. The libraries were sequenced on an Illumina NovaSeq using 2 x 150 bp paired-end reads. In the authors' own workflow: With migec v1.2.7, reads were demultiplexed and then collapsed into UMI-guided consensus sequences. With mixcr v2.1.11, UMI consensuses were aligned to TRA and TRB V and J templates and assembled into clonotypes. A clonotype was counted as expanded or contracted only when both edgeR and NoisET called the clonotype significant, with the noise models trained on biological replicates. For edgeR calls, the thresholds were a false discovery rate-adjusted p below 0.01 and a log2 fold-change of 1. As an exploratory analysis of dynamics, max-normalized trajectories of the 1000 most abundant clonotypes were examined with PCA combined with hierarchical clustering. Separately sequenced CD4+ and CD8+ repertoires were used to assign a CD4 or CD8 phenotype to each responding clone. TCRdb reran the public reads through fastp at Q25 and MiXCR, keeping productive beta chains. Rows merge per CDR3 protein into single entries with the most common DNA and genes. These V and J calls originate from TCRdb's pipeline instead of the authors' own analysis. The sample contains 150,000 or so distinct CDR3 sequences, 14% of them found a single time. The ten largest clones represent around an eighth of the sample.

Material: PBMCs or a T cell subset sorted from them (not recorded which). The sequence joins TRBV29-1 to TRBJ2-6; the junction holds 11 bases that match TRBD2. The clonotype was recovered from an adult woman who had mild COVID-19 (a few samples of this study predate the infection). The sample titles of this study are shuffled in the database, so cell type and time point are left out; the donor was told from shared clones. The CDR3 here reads CSASGRSGANVLTF. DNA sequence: TGCTCTGCTAGCGGGAGGTCTGGGGCCAACGTCCTGACTTTC.